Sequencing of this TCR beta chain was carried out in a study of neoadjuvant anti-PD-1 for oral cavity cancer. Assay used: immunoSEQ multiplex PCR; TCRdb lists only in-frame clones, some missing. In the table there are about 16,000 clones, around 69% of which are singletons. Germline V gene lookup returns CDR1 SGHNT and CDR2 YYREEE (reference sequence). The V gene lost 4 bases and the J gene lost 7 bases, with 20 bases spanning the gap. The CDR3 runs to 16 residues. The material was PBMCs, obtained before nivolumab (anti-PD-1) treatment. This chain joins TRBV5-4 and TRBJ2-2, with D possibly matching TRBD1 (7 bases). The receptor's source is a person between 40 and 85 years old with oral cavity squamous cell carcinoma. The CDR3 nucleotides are TGTGCCAGCAGCCTGCCGAGGGGGCGGGATGACGGGGAGCTGTTTTTT. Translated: CASSLPRGRDDGELFF. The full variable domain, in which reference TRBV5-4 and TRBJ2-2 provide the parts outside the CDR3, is ETGVTQSPTHLIKTRGQQVTLRCSSQSGHNTVSWYQQALGQGPQFIFQYYREEENGRGNFPPRFSGLQFPNYSSELNVNALELDDSALYLCASSLPRGRDDGELFFGEGSRLTVL.